Given below is one T cell receptor (beta chain) in context. Enrollees, about 18 to 89 years old, lived in 24 US areas. Recovered status in Cohort 3 required two negative PCRs, clearance, or symptom resolution. Profiled with immunoSEQ multiplex PCR; TCRdb holds only in-frame clones, not every one. The table has a few hundred thousand clones, 80% to 90% seen once; the top ten hold 3.5% to 4.5%. V lost 10 bases and J 3 bases, leaving 16 bases between the germline ends. This CDR3 is 13 amino acids long. Germline CDR1 is SGHAT and CDR2 is FQNNGV. The sample is drawn from a study of blood T cell repertoires in COVID-19. Study-wide context: Samples of COVID-19 (acute and convalescent) were obtained from the United States, Italy and Spain.

Specimen: PBMCs or T cells enriched from blood (not recorded which). The genes are TRBV11-2 and TRBJ2-7; weak D call: TRBD1 (6 bases). This receptor was obtained from a woman aged 25-40 years who had recovered from COVID-19. This CDR3 is CATAVRGNYEQYF. CDR3 nucleotides: TGTGCCACCGCTGTTAGGGGGAACTACGAGCAGTACTTC.